The 5 T cell receptor beta chains below were found in one sample sequenced in a study of monozygotic twins with cystic fibrosis. Some clones are missing from TCRdb's copy, which holds only in-frame ones; the method was immunoSEQ multiplex PCR. The table includes roughly 26,000 clones, 90% detected once. The sample comprised blood. Receptors were obtained from a girl aged 2 to 9 with cystic fibrosis.

This chain uses TRBV9 with TRBJ2-7; TRBD2 is a possible D gene (7 bases). This CDR3 has 15 amino acids. The germline V gene has CDR1 SGDLS and CDR2 YYNGEE. V lost 4 bases and J 5 bases, leaving 19 bases between the germline ends. CDR3 loop: CASSPRLGGANEQYF. The DNA of the CDR3 is TGTGCCAGCAGCCCTCGCCTAGGGGGGGCCAACGAGCAGTACTTC.

V usage is TRBV2 and J usage is TRBJ2-7; TRBD2 matches 7 bases. The CDR3 runs 13 residues. The junction had 5 bases not matched to a gene; V was cut back by 9 bases and J by 0 bases. The germline gives CDR1 SNHLY, CDR2 FYNNEI. CDR3 coding DNA: TGTGCCAGTATGCGGGGGATCTCCTACGAGCAGTACTTC. Its translation: CASMRGISYEQYF.

The rearrangement links TRBV4-2 to TRBJ2-7; a possible D gene is TRBD1 (5 bases). Germline CDR1 is LGHNA and CDR2 is YNFKEQ. The CDR3 loop spans 17 amino acids. Between the trimmed V and J ends, which lost 0 bases and 5 bases, there was a span of 20 bases. CDR3 amino acids: CASSQDGVQDIVHEQYF. DNA for the CDR3: TGTGCCAGCAGCCAAGATGGGGTTCAGGACATAGTCCACGAGCAGTACTTC.

This chain joins TRBV5-4 and TRBJ1-1, with D perhaps matching TRBD1 (5 bases). The germline V and J ends were trimmed by 4 bases and 4 bases, with 17 bases remaining between them. This CDR3 has 15 amino acids. The germline gives CDR1 SGHNT, CDR2 YYREEE (reference sequence). The CDR3 sequence: CASSDNGGRITEAFF. The CDR3 DNA is TGTGCCAGCAGCGACAACGGGGGGAGAATCACTGAAGCTTTCTTT.

The chain uses TRBV19 and TRBJ2-1, with 12 bases identical to TRBD2. V was clipped by 5 bases and J by 2 bases; unmatched bases: 7. CDR3 size: 17 residues. In germline, CDR1 is LNHDA, CDR2 SQIVND (reference sequence). The CDR3 is CASSRKLAGGAYNEQFF. The CDR3 nucleotides read TGTGCCAGTAGTCGAAAACTAGCGGGGGGAGCCTACAATGAGCAGTTCTTC.